This T cell receptor beta chain emerged from a study of blood T cell repertoires in COVID-19. On the study more broadly: In each case, the material was cDNA or gDNA derived from T cells, B-cell-depleted T cells, or PBMCs.

Per the original data handling: Researchers report that nucleated cell counts were estimated from reference gene primer amplification. Clones were sequenced by immunoSEQ multiplex PCR, and TCRdb holds only the in-frame ones, with some missing. V and J calls and clone size are given by that table; D and trimming were obtained from the DNA. This table has about 110,000 clones, 76% appearing once. This CDR3 comprises 15 residues. Sequencing was done on a sample of peripheral blood. The chain carries TRBV21-1 and TRBJ1-2. TRBV21-1 is described as a pseudogene. The clonotype comes from a woman of 80 years or more with acute or convalescent COVID-19. The CDR3 loop reads CASSSRRRRIYGYTF. CDR3 nucleotides: TGTGCCAGCAGCTCTAGGAGGCGTAGGATCTATGGCTACACCTTC.